This is a list of T cell receptor beta chains from one sample in a study of blood T cell repertoires in COVID-19. TCRdb's table, derived via immunoSEQ multiplex PCR, lists solely in-frame clones and lacks some. The profile covers about 190,000 clones, with 60% to 80% appearing a single time and 17% taken by the ten largest. Sequenced: PBMCs or T cells enriched from blood (not recorded which). These receptors were obtained from a woman aged 45-59 years who had recovered from COVID-19. CDR3s include the opening cysteine and the closing phenylalanine or tryptophan.

v_call,j_call,cdr3_aa
TRBV6-1,TRBJ1-1,CASSEGGKNTEAFF
TRBV7-2,TRBJ1-6,CASSSRQGRDSPLHF
TRBV2,TRBJ2-3,CASGGLASADTQYF
TRBV18,TRBJ1-4,CASSPLQGARGKLFF
TRBV4-3,TRBJ2-1,CASSQGLAPTDEQFF
TRBV11-2,TRBJ1-2,CASSLDRNYGYTF
TRBV5-6,TRBJ2-2,CASRFRPTGTSTGELFF
TRBV5-1,TRBJ1-4,CASSDRGTPGEKLFF
TRBV6-2/TRBV6-3,TRBJ2-1,CASSKASGRASAWNEQFF
TRBV30,TRBJ1-6,CAWSVRVVDSPLHF
TRBV19,TRBJ2-1,CASRKDRGQNEQFF
TRBV5-8,TRBJ2-1,CASSLPRVDEQFF
TRBV7-2,TRBJ2-7,CASSLGTSGISYEQYF
TRBV3-1/TRBV3-2,TRBJ2-7,CASSQDRLAGVTGEQYF
TRBV28,TRBJ1-6,CASSQDTNSPLHF
TRBV7-9,TRBJ2-7,CASSSTDRYTYEQYF
TRBV5-6,TRBJ2-3,CASRELAGIYTDTQYF
TRBV6-2/TRBV6-3,TRBJ2-7,CASSVRLAGLYEQYF
TRBV5-1,TRBJ1-4,CASSFDAQGTNEKLFF
TRBV7-2,TRBJ1-6,CASSSGQGAFQNSPLHF
TRBV25-1,TRBJ1-2,CASSTTGTGTSGYTF
TRBV7-9,TRBJ2-5,CAHGGANQETQYF
TRBV24-1,TRBJ1-2,CATSGGQGYNYGYTF
TRBV3-1/TRBV3-2,TRBJ2-4,CASSQTLAGGHIQYF
TRBV7-6,TRBJ2-3,CASSLAGTFSDTQYF
TRBV12-3/TRBV12-4,TRBJ1-2,CASSWEEIYGYTF
TRBV20-1,TRBJ2-7,CSASRELAYEQYF
TRBV4-1,TRBJ2-1,CASSQQPAKSFRRGAFF
TRBV19,TRBJ2-4,CASSRRGREENIQYF
TRBV28,TRBJ2-1,CASSLMAGVSYNEQFF
TRBV28,TRBJ2-2,CASSLDRTGELFF
TRBV27,TRBJ1-4,CASSSGHEKLFF
TRBV6-5,TRBJ2-2,CASSLQRVPTGELFF
TRBV19,TRBJ2-7,CASSMQGVNLTAYEQYF
TRBV27,TRBJ1-2,CASGSLDRGKYGYTF
TRBV6-5,TRBJ2-1,CATLPGSGNEQFF
TRBV12-3/TRBV12-4,TRBJ1-5,CASSQDSNLPQHF
TRBV9,TRBJ2-1,CASSVHGGARGPNEQFF
TRBV19,TRBJ2-5,CASSYSETQYF
TRBV6-5,TRBJ1-1,CASTLSGNTEAFF
TRBV7-9,TRBJ2-7,CATHQGSSYEQYF